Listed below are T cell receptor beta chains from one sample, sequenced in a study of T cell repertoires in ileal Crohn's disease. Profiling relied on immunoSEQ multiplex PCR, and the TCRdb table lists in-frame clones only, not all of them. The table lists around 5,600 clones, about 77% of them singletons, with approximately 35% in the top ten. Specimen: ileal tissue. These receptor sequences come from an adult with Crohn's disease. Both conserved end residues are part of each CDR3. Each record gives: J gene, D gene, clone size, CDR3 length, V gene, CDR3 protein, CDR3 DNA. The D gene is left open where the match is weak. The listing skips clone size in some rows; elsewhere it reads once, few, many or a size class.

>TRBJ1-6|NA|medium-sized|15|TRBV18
CASSPSDRTNSPLHF
TGTGCCAGCTCACCATCCGACAGGACCAATTCACCCCTCCACTTT
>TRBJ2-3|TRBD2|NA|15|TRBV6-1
CAAGLAGALTDTQYF
TGTGCCGCCGGACTAGCGGGGGCTCTCACAGATACGCAGTATTTT
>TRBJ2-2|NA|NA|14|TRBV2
CASSEARGPGELFF
TGTGCCAGCAGTGAAGCACGGGGTCCCGGGGAGCTGTTTTTT
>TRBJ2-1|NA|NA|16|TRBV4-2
CASSQDLRGSYNEQFF
TGTGCCAGCAGCCAAGATTTACGGGGCTCCTACAATGAGCAGTTCTTC
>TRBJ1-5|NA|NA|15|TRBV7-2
CASSREGHSNQPQHF
TGTGCCAGCAGCCGCGAGGGGCATAGCAATCAGCCCCAGCATTTT
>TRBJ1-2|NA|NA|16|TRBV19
CASSIGKTVYNYGYTF
TGTGCCAGTAGTATAGGGAAGACAGTCTATAACTATGGCTACACCTTC
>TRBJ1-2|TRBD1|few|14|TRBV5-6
CASSSTGGADGYTF
TGTGCCAGCAGCTCCACAGGGGGCGCGGACGGCTACACCTTC
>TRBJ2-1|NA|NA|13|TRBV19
CASSPQGSGEQFF
TGTGCCAGTAGTCCGCAGGGGTCCGGTGAGCAGTTCTTC
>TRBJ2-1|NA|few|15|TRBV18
CASSPTGISYNEQFF
TGTGCCAGCTCACCGACAGGTATCTCCTACAATGAGCAGTTCTTC
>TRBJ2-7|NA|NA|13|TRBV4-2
CASSQGLAYEQYF
TGTGCCAGCAGCCAAGGACTAGCCTACGAGCAGTACTTC
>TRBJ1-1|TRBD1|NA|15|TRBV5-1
CASSRGQIMNTEAFF
TGCGCCAGCAGCAGGGGACAGATTATGAACACTGAAGCTTTCTTT
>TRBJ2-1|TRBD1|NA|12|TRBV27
CASSPQGKGQFF
TGTGCCAGCAGTCCACAGGGGAAAGGGCAGTTCTTC
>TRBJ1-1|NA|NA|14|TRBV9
CASSPGGVNTEAFF
TGTGCCAGCAGCCCTGGAGGAGTGAACACTGAAGCTTTCTTT
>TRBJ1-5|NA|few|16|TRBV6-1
CASSEALRGARGPQHF
TGTGCCAGCAGTGAAGCGTTGAGGGGGGCCCGAGGGCCCCAGCATTTT
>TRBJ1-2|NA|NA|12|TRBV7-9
CASSLSVDGYTF
TGTGCCAGCAGCCTATCGGTGGATGGCTACACCTTC
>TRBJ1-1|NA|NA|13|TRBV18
CASSPGMNTEAFF
TGTGCCAGCTCACCGGGGATGAACACTGAAGCTTTCTTT
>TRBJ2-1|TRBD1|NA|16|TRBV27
CASSPRDRGLNNEQFF
TGTGCCAGCAGTCCCCGGGACAGGGGGCTCAACAATGAGCAGTTCTTC
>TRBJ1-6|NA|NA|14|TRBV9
CASSVGGVDSPLHF
TGTGCCAGCAGCGTAGGGGGAGTAGATTCACCCCTCCACTTT
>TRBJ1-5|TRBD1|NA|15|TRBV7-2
CASSRGQGANQPQHF
TGTGCCAGCAGCCGTGGACAGGGGGCCAATCAGCCCCAGCATTTT
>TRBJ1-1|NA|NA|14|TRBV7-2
CASSLQQGGTEAFF
TGTGCCAGCAGCTTGCAACAGGGAGGTACTGAAGCTTTCTTT
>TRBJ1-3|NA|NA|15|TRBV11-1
CASSLIEGSGNTIYF
TGTGCCAGCAGCTTAATCGAGGGCTCCGGAAACACCATATATTTT
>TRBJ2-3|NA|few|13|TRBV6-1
CASRGGPTDTQYF
TGTGCCAGCAGGGGGGGGCCCACAGATACGCAGTATTTT
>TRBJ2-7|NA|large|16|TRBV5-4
CASSSWAYQGSYEQYF
TGTGCCAGCAGCTCGTGGGCGTATCAAGGGTCCTACGAGCAGTACTTC
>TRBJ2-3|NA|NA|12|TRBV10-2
CASSASPDTQYF
TGCGCCAGCAGTGCTAGCCCAGATACGCAGTATTTT
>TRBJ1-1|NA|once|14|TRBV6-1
CASSTSRGSTEAFF
TGTGCCAGCAGTACCTCCCGGGGGTCCACTGAAGCTTTCTTT
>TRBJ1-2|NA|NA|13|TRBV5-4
CASSPGTNYGYTF
TGTGCCAGCAGCCCGGGCACAAACTATGGCTACACCTTC
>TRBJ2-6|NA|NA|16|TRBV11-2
CASSADGVSGANVLTF
TGTGCCAGCAGCGCAGACGGAGTCTCTGGGGCCAACGTCCTGACTTTC
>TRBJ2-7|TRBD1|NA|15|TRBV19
CASSQRTGVTYEQYF
TGTGCCAGTAGTCAAAGGACAGGTGTGACCTACGAGCAGTACTTC
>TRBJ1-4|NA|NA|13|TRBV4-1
CASSARDNEKLFF
TGCGCCAGCTCCGCCCGGGACAATGAAAAACTGTTTTTT
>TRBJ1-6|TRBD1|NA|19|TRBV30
CAWNGQVSLYSSYNSPLHF
TGTGCCTGGAATGGACAGGTGTCCTTGTACAGCTCCTATAATTCACCCCTCCACTTT
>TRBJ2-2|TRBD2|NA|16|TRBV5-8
CASSFATSERTGELFF
TGTGCCAGCAGCTTTGCGACTAGCGAACGCACCGGGGAGCTGTTTTTT
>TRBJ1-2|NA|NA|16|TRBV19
CASSNHETSGRYGYTF
TGTGCCAGTAGCAATCATGAGACATCCGGAAGGTATGGCTACACCTTC
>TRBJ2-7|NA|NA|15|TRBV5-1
CASSTPGRETYEQYF
TGCGCCAGCAGCACCCCCGGACGGGAGACCTACGAGCAGTACTTC
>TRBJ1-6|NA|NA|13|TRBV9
CASSARSDSPLHF
TGTGCCAGCAGCGCTCGGAGCGATTCACCCCTCCACTTT
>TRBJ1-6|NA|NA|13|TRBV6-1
CASSQRGDSPLHF
TGTGCCAGCAGTCAACGGGGGGATTCACCCCTCCACTTT
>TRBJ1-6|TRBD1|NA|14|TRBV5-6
CASSSTGRNSPLHF
TGTGCCAGCAGCTCGACAGGGAGAAATTCACCCCTCCACTTT
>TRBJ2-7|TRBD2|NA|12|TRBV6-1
CASIWGGYEQYF
TGTGCCAGCATTTGGGGGGGGTACGAGCAGTACTTC
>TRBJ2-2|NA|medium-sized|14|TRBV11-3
CASGPGQNTGELFF
TGTGCCAGCGGACCGGGACAGAACACCGGGGAGCTGTTTTTT
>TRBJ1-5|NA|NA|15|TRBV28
CASSPPQGRNQPQHF
TGTGCCAGCAGTCCACCTCAGGGACGCAATCAGCCCCAGCATTTT
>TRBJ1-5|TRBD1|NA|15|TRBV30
CAWSVGTGANQPQHF
TGTGCCTGGAGTGTCGGGACAGGGGCAAATCAGCCCCAGCATTTT
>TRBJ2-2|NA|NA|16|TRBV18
CASSQETSLNTGELFF
TGTGCCAGCTCACAGGAGACAAGTTTGAACACCGGGGAGCTGTTTTTT
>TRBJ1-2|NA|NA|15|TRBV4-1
CASSQDVAANYGYTF
TGCGCCAGCAGCCAAGATGTGGCGGCCAACTATGGCTACACCTTC
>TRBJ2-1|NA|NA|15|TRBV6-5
CASSYRESSYNEQFF
TGTGCCAGCAGTTACAGGGAGAGCTCCTACAATGAGCAGTTCTTC
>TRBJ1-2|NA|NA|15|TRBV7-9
CASSLAGGHAAGYTF
TGTGCCAGCAGCTTAGCGGGCGGACATGCCGCGGGCTACACCTTC